This is a list of T cell receptor beta chains from one sample in a study of blood T cell repertoires in COVID-19. The table came from immunoSEQ multiplex PCR; TCRdb's copy has only in-frame clones and leaves some out. The sample lists more than 100,000 clones, roughly 80% occurring once. Sequencing was performed on peripheral blood. These receptors were collected from a woman older than 75 with acute or convalescent COVID-19. The CDR3 runs from the conserved cysteine through the conserved F or W. A D gene is named only where the DNA matches it firmly. Size is omitted from some rows. Given values are once, few, many or a class for expanded clones.

j_gene,v_gene,d_gene,abundance,CDR3nt,CDR3aa
TRBJ1-1,TRBV30,TRBD1,-,TGTGCCGAAGACAGGGGGGGGAACACTGAAGCTTTCTTT,CAEDRGGNTEAFF
TRBJ2-5,TRBV7-8,TRBD2,-,TGTGCCAGCAGCTTGGCGGGACTAGCGGGGGAGTACGAGACCCAGTACTTC,CASSLAGLAGEYETQYF
TRBJ1-6,TRBV7-8,-,-,TGTGCCAGCAGCTTAGGCCTAGGGAGCTCCTATAATTCACCCCTCCACTTT,CASSLGLGSSYNSPLHF
TRBJ1-6,TRBV11-2,TRBD1,-,TGTGCCAGCAGCTTAGATCGACAGGGCTCCTATAATTCACCCCTCCACTTT,CASSLDRQGSYNSPLHF
TRBJ1-2,TRBV3-1/TRBV3-2,-,-,TGTGCCAGCAGCCAAGATTTCAGCTATGGCTACACCTTC,CASSQDFSYGYTF
TRBJ2-7,TRBV18,TRBD1,-,TGTGCCAGCTCCGGGACAGCTAACTACGAGCAGTACTTC,CASSGTANYEQYF
TRBJ2-1,TRBV9,-,few,TGTGCCAGCAGCGTAGCCGAGGCCTCCTACAATGAGCAGTTCTTC,CASSVAEASYNEQFF
TRBJ1-6,TRBV6-5,-,few,TGTGCCAGCAGTTTAACGGGGGGGACGGAAAATTCACCCCTCCACTTT,CASSLTGGTENSPLHF
TRBJ1-2,TRBV6-5,TRBD1,-,TGTGCCAGCAGTTACTCGGGACAGGGGGGGAGCTATGGCTACACCTTC,CASSYSGQGGSYGYTF
TRBJ2-2,TRBV5-5,-,-,TGTGCCAGCCATTTCGCGGCCTACATGAACACCGGGGAGCTGTTTTTT,CASHFAAYMNTGELFF
TRBJ1-2,TRBV27,-,once,TGTGCCAGCAGCAAGACCGGGACCCCGGGGGAGGGTGGCTACACCTTC,CASSKTGTPGEGGYTF
TRBJ2-6,TRBV14,TRBD1,-,TGTGCCAGCAGCCAAGGACAGGGGACTGGGGCCAACGTCCTGACTTTC,CASSQGQGTGANVLTF
TRBJ2-1,TRBV5-1,TRBD2,-,TGCGCCAGCAGCCCCCTAGCGGGAGCGGCCAATGAGCAGTTCTTC,CASSPLAGAANEQFF
TRBJ2-7,TRBV2,TRBD1,few,TGTGCCAGCAGTGGAGGGACAGGGGGCGGAAAAGGGTACGAGCAGTACTTC,CASSGGTGGGKGYEQYF
TRBJ2-1,TRBV6-2/TRBV6-3,-,-,TGTGCCAGCAGTTACGTCGATGAGCAGTTCTTC,CASSYVDEQFF
TRBJ2-3,TRBV2,-,-,TGTGCCAGCAGTGGCGACGCGGCAGATACGCAGTATTTT,CASSGDAADTQYF
TRBJ2-7,TRBV13,TRBD2,-,TGTGCCAGCAGCTTGGGGCGGGGGGCCTCCTACGAGCAGTACTTC,CASSLGRGASYEQYF
TRBJ1-5,TRBV24-1,-,-,TGTGCCACCAGTAGGGGTCCGGGTCAGCCCCAGCATTTT,CATSRGPGQPQHF
TRBJ2-3,TRBV4-1,TRBD2,few,TGCGCCAGCAGCCTAGCGGGGGGGCATCCCCAAGCCACAGATACGCAGTATTTT,CASSLAGGHPQATDTQYF
TRBJ2-3,TRBV3-1/TRBV3-2,TRBD2,-,TGTGCCAGCAGCCAAAAAAAGGGACTAGCGGGCACAGATACGCAGTATTTT,CASSQKKGLAGTDTQYF
TRBJ2-1,TRBV10-2,TRBD2,-,TGCGCCAGCAGTGAAATTGGAAGCGGGGGGGCCCCGTGGTCCTACAATGAGCAGTTCTTC,CASSEIGSGGAPWSYNEQFF
TRBJ2-1,TRBV5-4,-,-,TGTGCCAGCAGCACCCGGGGGAGCTACAATGAGCAGTTCTTC,CASSTRGSYNEQFF
TRBJ1-2,TRBV10-3,-,-,TGTGCCATCAGTGAGTCGAATTGGGCCCCCCGGGGCTACACCTTC,CAISESNWAPRGYTF
TRBJ1-6,TRBV27,TRBD1,-,TGTGCCAGCAGGGGAGGACAGGGGTTCAACAATTCACCCCTCCACTTT,CASRGGQGFNNSPLHF